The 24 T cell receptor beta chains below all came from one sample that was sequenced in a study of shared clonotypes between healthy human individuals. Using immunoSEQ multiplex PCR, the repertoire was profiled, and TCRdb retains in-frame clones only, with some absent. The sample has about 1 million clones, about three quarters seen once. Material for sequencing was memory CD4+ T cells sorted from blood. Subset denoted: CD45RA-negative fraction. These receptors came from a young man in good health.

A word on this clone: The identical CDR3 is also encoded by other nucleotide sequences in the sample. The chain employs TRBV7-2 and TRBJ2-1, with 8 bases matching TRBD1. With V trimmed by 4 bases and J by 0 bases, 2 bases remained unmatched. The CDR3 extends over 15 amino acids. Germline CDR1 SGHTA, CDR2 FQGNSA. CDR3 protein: CASSSTGGSYNEQFF. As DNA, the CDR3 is TGTGCCAGCAGCTCCACAGGGGGCTCCTACAATGAGCAGTTCTTC.

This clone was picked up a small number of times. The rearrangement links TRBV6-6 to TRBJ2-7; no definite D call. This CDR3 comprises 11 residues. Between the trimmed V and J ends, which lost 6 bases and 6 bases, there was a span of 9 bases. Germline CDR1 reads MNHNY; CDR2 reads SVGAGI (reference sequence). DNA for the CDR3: TGTGCCAGCAGGCAGCTTGGCGAGCAGTACTTC. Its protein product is CASRQLGEQYF.

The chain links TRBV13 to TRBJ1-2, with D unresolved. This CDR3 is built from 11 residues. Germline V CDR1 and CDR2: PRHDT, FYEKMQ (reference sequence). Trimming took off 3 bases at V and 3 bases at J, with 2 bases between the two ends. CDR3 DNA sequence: TGTGCCAGCAGCTTGGACTATGGCTACACCTTC. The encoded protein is CASSLDYGYTF.

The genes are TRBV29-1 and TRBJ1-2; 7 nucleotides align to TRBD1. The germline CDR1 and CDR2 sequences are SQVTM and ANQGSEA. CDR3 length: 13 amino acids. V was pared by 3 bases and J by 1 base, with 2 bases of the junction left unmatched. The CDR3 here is CSVEGTVNYGYTF. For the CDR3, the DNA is TGCAGCGTTGAGGGGACAGTTAACTATGGCTACACCTTC. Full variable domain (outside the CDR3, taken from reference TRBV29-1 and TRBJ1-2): SAVISQKPSRDICQRGTSLTIQCQVDSQVTMMFWYRQQPGQSLTLIATANQGSEATYESGFVIDKFPISRPNLTFSTLTVSNMSPEDSSIYLCSVEGTVNYGYTFGSGTRLTVV.

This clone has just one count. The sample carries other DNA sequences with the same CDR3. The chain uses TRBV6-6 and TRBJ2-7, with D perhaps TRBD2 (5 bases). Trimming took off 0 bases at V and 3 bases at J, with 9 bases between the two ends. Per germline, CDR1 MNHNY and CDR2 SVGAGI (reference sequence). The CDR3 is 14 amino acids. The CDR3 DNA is TGTGCCAGCAGTTACTCGAGTGGGAGCTACGAGCAGTACTTC. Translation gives CASSYSSGSYEQYF.

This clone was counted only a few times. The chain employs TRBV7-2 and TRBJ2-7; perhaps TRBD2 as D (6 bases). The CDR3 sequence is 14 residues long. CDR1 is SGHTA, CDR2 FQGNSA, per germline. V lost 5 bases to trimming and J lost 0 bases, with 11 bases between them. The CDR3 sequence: CASSPGGFSYEQYF. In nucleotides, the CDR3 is TGTGCCAGCAGCCCCGGGGGATTCTCCTACGAGCAGTACTTC.

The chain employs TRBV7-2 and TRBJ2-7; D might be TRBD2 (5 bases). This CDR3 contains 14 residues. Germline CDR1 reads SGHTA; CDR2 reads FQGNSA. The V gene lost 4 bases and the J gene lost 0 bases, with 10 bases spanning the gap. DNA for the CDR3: TGTGCCAGCAGCTCCCCGGGATCCTCCTACGAGCAGTACTTC. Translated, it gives CASSSPGSSYEQYF.

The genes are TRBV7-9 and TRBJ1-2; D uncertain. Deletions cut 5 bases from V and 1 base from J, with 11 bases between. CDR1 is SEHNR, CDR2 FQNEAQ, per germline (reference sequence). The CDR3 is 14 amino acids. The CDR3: CASSPGIYNYGYTF. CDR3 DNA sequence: TGTGCCAGCAGCCCCGGGATTTATAACTATGGCTACACCTTC.

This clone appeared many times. CDR3 bases: TGCGCCAGCAGCTTGGTATCCGGGGGAAGGACCTACGAGCAGTACTTC. Its translation: CASSLVSGGRTYEQYF. The genes are TRBV5-1 and TRBJ2-7; a possible D gene is TRBD2 (6 bases). Germline V gene lookup returns CDR1 SGHRS and CDR2 YFSETQ. The CDR3 runs to 16 residues. V was pared by 0 bases and J by 2 bases, with 15 bases between.

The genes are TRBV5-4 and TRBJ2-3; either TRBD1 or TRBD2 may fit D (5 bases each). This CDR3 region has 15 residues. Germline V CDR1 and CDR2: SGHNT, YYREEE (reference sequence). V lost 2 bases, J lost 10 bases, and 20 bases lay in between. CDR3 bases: TGTGCCAGCAGCTTACAGTTGGGGACCTCAGACGCGCAGTATTTT. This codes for CASSLQLGTSDAQYF.

This CDR3 is CASSDPGTAQETQYF. CDR3 in DNA: TGTGCCAGCAGTGATCCGGGGACAGCCCAAGAGACCCAGTACTTC. This chain connects TRBV6-1 to TRBJ2-5; TRBD1 matches 7 bases. Germline V gene data show CDR1 as MNHNS and CDR2 as SASEGT. The CDR3 is made up of 15 amino acids. V gave up 3 bases and J gave up 1 base; unmatched junction bases: 5.

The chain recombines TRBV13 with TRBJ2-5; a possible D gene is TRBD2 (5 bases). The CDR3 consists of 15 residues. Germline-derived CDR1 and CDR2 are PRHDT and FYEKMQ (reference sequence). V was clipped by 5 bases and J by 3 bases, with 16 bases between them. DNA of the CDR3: TGTGCCAGCAGCCGTAGAGGCGCAGCGGAAGAGACCCAGTACTTC. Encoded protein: CASSRRGAAEETQYF.

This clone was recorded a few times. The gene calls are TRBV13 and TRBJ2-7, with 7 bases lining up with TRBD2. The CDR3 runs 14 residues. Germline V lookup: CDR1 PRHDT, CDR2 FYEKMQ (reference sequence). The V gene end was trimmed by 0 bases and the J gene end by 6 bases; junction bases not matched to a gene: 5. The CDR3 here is CASSLGAGVSEQYF. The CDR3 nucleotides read TGTGCCAGCAGCTTAGGCGCGGGAGTAAGCGAGCAGTACTTC.

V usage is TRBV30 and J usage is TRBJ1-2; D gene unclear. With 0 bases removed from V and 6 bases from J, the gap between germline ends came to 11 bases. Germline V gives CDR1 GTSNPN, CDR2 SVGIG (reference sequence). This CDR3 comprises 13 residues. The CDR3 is CAWSVHRSDGYTF. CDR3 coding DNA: TGTGCCTGGAGTGTACATAGGTCCGATGGCTACACCTTC.

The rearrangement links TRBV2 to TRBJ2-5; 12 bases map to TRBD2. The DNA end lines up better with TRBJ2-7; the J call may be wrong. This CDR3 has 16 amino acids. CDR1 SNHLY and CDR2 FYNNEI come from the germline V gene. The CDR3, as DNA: TGTGCCAGCATCAGGGCCCCGACTAGCGGGGGCTACGAGCAGTACTTC. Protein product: CASIRAPTSGGYEQYF.

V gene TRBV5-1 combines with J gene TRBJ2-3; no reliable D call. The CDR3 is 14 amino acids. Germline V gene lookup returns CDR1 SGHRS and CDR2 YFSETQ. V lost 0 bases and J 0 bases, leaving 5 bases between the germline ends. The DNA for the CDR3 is TGCGCCAGCAGCTTGGAGACTAGCACAGATACGCAGTATTTT. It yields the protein CASSLETSTDTQYF.

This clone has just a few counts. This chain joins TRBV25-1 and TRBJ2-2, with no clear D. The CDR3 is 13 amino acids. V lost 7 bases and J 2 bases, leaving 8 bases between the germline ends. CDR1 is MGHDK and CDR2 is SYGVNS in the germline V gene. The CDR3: CASTRKNTGELFF. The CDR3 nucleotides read TGTGCCAGCACCAGAAAAAACACCGGGGAGCTGTTTTTT.

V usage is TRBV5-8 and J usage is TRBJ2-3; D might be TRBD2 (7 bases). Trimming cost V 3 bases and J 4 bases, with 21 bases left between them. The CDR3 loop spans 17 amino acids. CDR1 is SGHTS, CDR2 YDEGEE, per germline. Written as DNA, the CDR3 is TGTGCCAGCAGCTGGGGACGAGGGGGGGTTTCCCCAGATACGCAGTATTTT. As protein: CASSWGRGGVSPDTQYF.

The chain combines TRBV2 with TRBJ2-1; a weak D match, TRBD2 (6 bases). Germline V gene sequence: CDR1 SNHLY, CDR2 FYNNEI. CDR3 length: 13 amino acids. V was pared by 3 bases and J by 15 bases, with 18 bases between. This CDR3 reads CASSERLAFSRFF. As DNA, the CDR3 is TGTGCCAGCAGTGAGCGTCTAGCGTTTAGCAGGTTCTTC.

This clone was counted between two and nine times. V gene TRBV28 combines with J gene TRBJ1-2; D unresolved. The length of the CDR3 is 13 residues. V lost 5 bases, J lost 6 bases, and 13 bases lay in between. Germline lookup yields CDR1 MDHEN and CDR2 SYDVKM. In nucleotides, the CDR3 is TGTGCCAGCAGTGGGCTCCCCACTCATGGCTACACCTTC. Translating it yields CASSGLPTHGYTF.

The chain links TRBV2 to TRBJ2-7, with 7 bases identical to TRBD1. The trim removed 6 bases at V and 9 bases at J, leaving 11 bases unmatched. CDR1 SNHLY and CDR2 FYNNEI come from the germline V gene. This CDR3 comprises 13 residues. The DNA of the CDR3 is TGTGCCAGCAGGAATAGGGGGCCCGATCCGCAGTACTTC. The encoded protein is CASRNRGPDPQYF.

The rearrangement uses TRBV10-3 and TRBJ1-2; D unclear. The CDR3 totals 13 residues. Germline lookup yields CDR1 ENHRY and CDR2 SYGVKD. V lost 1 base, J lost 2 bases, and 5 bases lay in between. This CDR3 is CAISELGNYGYTF. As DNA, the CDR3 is TGTGCCATCAGTGAGTTGGGAAACTATGGCTACACCTTC.

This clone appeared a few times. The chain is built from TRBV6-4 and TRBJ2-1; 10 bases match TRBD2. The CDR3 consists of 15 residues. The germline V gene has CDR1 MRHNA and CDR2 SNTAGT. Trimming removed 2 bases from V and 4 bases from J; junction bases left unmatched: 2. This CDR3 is CASSDQAGGYNEQFF. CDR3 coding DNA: TGTGCCAGCAGTGACCAAGCGGGGGGGTACAATGAGCAGTTCTTC.

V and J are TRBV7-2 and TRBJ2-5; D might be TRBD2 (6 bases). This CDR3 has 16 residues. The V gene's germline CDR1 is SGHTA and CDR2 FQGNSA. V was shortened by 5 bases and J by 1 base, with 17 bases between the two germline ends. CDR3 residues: CASSNTGSLSQETQYF. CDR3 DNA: TGTGCCAGCAGCAACACCGGGAGCTTGTCCCAAGAGACCCAGTACTTC.